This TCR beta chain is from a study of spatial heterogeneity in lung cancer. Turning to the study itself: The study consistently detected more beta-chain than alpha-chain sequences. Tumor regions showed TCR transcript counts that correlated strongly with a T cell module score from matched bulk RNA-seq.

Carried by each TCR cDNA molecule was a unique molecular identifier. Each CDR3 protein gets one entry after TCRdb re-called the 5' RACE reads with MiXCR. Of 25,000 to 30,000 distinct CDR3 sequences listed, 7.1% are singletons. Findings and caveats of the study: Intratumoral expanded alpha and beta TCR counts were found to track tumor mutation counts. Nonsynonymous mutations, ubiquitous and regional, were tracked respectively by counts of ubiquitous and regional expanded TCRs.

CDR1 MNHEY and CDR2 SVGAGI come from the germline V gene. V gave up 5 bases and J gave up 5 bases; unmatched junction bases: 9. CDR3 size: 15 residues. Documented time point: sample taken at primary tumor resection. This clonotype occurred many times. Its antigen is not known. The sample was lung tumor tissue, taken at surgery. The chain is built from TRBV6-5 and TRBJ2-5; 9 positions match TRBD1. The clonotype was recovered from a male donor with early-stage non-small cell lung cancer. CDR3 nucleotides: TGTGCCAGCAGTCCCGGGACAGGGCGGTCGGAGACCCAGTACTTC. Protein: CASSPGTGRSETQYF.